This TCR beta chain was documented in a study of breast tumors, draining lymph nodes, adjacent tissues. In TCRdb, the multiplex PCR reads were re-called with MiXCR into one record per CDR3 protein. The sample records some 250,000 distinct CDR3 sequences, less than 45% being singletons. Details on this clonotype: Antigen: not known. This could be a read error, since a much larger clone is one nucleotide away.

Breast cancer patients provided tissue from their axillary draining lymph nodes. Study-level points and caveats: Findings are consistent with lymph node origin and intratumoral expansion of most tumor T cells. Compared with lymph nodes, tumors were less diverse; compared with nontumor tissue, more. Tumor and nontumor repertoires were significantly more similar in luminal-like than in basal-like breast cancer.

This CDR3 has 13 amino acids. Germline V gene data show CDR1 as MRHNA and CDR2 as SNTAGT. What was sequenced was axillary lymph node tissue. The genes are TRBV6-4 and TRBJ2-1; D not certain. The sequence derives from a female donor with breast cancer. Some clones in this sample may be carry-over from other donors' samples. As DNA, the CDR3 is TGTGCCAGCAGTGACGAGATCTACAATGAGCAGTCCTTC. Its protein is CASSDEIYNEQSF.